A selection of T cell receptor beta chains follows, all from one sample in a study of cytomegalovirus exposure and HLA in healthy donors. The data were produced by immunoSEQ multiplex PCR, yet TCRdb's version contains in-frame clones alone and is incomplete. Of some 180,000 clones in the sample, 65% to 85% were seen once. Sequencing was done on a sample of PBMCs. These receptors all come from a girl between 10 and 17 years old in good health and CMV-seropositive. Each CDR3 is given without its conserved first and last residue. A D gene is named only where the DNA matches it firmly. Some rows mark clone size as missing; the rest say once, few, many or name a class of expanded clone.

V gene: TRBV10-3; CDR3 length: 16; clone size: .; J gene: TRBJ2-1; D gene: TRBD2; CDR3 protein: AIRETGTPGGIYNEQF
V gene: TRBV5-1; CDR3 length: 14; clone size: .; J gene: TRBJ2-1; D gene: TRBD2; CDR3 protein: ASSSRSGRNYNEQF
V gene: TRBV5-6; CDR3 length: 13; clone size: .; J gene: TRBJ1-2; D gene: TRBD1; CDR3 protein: ASRERDRGVYGYT
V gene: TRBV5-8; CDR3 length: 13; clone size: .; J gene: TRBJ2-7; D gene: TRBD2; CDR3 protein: ASSLTSGRAREQY
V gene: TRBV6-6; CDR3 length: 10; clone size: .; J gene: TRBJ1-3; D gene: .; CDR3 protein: ASTSSGNTIY
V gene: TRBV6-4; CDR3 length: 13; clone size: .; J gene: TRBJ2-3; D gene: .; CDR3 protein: ASSQAIASTDTQY
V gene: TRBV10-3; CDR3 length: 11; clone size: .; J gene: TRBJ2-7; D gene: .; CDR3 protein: AISVSTSYEQY
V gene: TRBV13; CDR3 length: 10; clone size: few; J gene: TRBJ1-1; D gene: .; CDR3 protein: ASSLVPQEAF
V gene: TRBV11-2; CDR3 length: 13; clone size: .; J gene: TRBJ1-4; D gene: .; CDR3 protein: ASSWAGTKNEKLF
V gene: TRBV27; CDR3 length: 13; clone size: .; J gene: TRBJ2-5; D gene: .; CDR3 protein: ASSLSRQGGETQY
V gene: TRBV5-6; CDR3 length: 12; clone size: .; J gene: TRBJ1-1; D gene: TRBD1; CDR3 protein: ASSHGTGLIEAF
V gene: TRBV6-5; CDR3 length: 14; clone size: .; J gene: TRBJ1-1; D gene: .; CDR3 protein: ASSYSKPFGGTEAF
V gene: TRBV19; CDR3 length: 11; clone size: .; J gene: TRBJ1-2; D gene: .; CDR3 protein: ASTPGTTYGYT
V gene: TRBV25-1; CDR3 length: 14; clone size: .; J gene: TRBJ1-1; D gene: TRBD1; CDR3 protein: ASSQTGGPRGTEAF
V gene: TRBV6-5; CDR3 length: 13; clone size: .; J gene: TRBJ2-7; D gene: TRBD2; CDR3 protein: ASSSPSGGNRGQY
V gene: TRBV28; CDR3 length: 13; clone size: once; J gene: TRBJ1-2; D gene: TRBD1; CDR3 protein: ASSAGTVANYGYT
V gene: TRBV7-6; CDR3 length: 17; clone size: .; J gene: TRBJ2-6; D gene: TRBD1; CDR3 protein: ASSLATRDRVSGANVLT
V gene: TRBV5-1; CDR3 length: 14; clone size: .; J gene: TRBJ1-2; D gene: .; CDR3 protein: ASSSHQGGDNYGYT
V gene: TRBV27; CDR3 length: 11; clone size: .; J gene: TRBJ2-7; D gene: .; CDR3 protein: ASSSGETDEQY
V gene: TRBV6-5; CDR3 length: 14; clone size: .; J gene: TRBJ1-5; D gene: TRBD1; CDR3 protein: ASSSDRVGSNQPQH
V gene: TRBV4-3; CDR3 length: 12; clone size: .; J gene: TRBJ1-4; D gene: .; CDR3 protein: ASSQDRGHEKLF
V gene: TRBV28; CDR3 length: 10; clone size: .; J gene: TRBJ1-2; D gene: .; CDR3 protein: ASLDSFYGYT
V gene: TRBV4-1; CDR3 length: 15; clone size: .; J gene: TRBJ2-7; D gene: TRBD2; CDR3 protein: ASSQFFGTSGDGEQY
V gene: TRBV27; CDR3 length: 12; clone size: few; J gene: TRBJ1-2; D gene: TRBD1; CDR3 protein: ASSQDRGHSGYT
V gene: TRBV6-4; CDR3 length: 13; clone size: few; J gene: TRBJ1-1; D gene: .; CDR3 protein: ASSASSEGSTEAF
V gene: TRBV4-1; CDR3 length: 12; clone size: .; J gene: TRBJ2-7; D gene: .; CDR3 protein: ASSQVGKTYEQY
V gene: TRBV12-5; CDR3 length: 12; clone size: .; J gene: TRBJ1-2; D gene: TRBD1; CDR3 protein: ASGYGQGIYGYT
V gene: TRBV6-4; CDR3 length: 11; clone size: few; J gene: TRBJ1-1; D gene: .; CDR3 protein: ASSIQGGTEAF
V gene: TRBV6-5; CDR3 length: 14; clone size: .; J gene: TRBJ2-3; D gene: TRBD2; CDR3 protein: ASSYLQTSATDTQY
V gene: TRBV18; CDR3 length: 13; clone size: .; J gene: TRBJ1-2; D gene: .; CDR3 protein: ASSRSRDTNYGYT
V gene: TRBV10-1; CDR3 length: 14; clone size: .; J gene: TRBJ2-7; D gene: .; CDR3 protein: ALGGPGRNLSYEQY
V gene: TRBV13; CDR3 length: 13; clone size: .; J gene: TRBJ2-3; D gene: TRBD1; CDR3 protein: ASSNRDRASDTQY
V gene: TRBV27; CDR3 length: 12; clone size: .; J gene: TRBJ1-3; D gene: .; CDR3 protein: ASSATVTGNTIY
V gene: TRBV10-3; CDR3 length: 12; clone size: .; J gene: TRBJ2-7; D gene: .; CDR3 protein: AVRGREGVYEQY
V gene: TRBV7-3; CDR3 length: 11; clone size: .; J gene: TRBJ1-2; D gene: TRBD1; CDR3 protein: ASSLQTGHGYT
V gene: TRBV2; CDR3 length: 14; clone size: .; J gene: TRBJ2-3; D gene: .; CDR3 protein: ASSEQTLTSTDTQY
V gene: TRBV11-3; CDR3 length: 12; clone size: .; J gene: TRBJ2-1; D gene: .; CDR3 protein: ASSLDGGGNEQF
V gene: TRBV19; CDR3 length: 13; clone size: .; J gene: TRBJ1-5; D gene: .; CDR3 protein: ASSIGGTGPGPQH
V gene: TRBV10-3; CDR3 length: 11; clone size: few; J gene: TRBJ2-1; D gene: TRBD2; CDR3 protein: AIRDSGIVEQF
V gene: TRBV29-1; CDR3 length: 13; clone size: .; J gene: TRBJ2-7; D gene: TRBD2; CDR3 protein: SVVLRGLGHYEQY
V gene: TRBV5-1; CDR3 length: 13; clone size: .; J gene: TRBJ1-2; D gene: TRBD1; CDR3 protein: ASSSRQGANYGYT
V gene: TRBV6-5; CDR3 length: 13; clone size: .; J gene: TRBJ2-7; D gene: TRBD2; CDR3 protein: ASRSATSGIYEQY
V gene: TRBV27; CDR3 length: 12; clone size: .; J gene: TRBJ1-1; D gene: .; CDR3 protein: ASSLADGNTEAF
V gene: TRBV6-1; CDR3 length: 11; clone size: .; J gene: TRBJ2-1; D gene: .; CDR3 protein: ASTGNGYNEQF
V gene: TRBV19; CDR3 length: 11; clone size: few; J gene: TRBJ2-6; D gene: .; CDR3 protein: ASQVTGANVLT
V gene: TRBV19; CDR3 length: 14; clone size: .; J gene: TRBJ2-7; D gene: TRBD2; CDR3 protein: ASTPGRTSGTYEQY
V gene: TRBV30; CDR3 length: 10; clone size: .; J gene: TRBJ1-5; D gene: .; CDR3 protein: AWSQSNQPQH
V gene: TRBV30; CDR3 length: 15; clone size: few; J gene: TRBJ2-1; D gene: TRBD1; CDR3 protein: AWIVSPGQGAFWEQF
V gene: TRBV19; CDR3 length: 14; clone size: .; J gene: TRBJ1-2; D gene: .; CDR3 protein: ASKSNRHALDGGYT
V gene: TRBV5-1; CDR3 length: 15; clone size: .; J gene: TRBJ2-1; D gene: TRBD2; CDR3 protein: ASSLGTSGVTYNEQF
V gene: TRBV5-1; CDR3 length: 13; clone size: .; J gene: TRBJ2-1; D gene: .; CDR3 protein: ASSLGLALYNEQF
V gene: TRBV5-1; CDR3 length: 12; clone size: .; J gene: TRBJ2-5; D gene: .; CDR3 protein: ASSLVQGKETQY
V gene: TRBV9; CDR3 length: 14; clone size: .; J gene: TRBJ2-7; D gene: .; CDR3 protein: ASSESADRRYYEQY
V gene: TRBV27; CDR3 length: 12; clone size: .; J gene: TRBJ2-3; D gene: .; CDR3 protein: ASSFLAPTDTQY
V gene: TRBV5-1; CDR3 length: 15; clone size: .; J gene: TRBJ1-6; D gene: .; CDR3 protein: ASSIYRAHQGDSPLH
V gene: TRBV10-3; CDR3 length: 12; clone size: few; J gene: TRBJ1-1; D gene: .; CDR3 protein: AISESSTNTEAF
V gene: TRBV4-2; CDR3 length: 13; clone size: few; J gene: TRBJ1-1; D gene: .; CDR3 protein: ASSQPTVGNTEAF
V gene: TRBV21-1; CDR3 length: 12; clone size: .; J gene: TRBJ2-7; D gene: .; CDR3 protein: ASSKGISGNEQY
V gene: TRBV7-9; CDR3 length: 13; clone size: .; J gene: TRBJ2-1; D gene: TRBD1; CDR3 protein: ASSPRQGPYNEQF